The 28 T cell receptor beta chains below all came from one sample that was sequenced in a study of cytomegalovirus exposure and HLA in healthy donors. Amplification used 60 Vbeta primers and 13 Jbeta primers. Profiled with immunoSEQ multiplex PCR; TCRdb holds only in-frame clones, not every one. Of tens of thousands of clones in the sample, about four fifths were seen once. The sequenced sample was PBMCs. The receptors were sampled from a man in his late teens or twenties in good health and CMV-seronegative.

The V call is TRBV6-1, the J call TRBJ2-7; no clear D gene. The V gene's germline CDR1 is MNHNS and CDR2 SASEGT. This CDR3 region has 13 residues. Trimming left V 0 bases short and J 5 bases short, with 8 bases between. In nucleotides, the CDR3 is TGTGCCAGCAGTGAAGCAAGAGGAGACGAGCAGTACTTC. Translation: CASSEARGDEQYF.

In its sample, this clone was seen a few times. The junction differs from germline at one of its ends, possibly a read error. The V call is TRBV7-7, the J call TRBJ2-1, with 12 bases aligning to TRBD2. CDR1 is SSHAT, CDR2 FNYEAQ, per germline (reference sequence). CDR3 size: 15 residues. The CDR3 sequence is CASSPLAGGDNEQFF. The CDR3 DNA sequence: TGTGCTAGCAGCCCACTAGCGGGAGGAGACAATGAGCAGTTCTTC.

V is TRBV6-5 and J is TRBJ1-1; D possibly corresponds to TRBD1 (6 bases). Between the trimmed V and J ends, which lost 10 bases and 5 bases, there was a span of 17 bases. The germline V gene has CDR1 MNHEY and CDR2 SVGAGI. This CDR3 has 13 residues. CDR3: CAIGGGDLTEAFF. CDR3 nucleotide sequence: TGTGCCATCGGAGGGGGGGACTTGACTGAAGCTTTCTTT.

This clone was seen more than once but under ten times. The chain employs TRBV13 and TRBJ2-5, with D possibly being TRBD1 (6 bases). This CDR3 is 14 amino acids long. Germline V gene lookup returns CDR1 PRHDT and CDR2 FYEKMQ (reference sequence). V was clipped by 3 bases and J by 6 bases, with 14 bases between them. The CDR3 region is CASSFQGSRQTQYF. In DNA, the CDR3 is TGTGCCAGCAGCTTCCAGGGGTCCAGGCAGACCCAGTACTTC.

This clone appeared once. CDR3 sequence (DNA): TGTGCCAGCAGCGTTACTTTTGGGACAGGGAACGGGGAGCTGTTTTTT. This gives the protein CASSVTFGTGNGELFF. The chain has TRBV7-9 and TRBJ2-2; TRBD1 agrees at 9 bases. V dropped 5 bases and J dropped 7; count of bases not matched to a gene: 11. CDR1 and CDR2 from the germline V gene are SEHNR and FQNEAQ (reference sequence). The CDR3 has 16 amino acids.

The chain couples TRBV5-1 to TRBJ2-2; D might be TRBD2 (6 bases). Trimming took 4 bases from V and 3 from J, leaving 19 bases between them. Germline-derived CDR1 and CDR2 are SGHRS and YFSETQ. CDR3 length: 17 amino acids. CDR3 nucleotides: TGCGCCAGCAGCCCGGACGGCCTCGGGGGACACACCGGGGAGCTGTTTTTT. This translates into CASSPDGLGGHTGELFF.

This chain links TRBV7-9 with TRBJ2-7; tentatively, D is TRBD1 (5 bases). The CDR3 is 15 residues long. Germline V lookup: CDR1 SEHNR, CDR2 FQNEAQ (reference sequence). V was shortened by 5 bases and J by 3 bases, with 17 bases between the two germline ends. CDR3 sequence reads: CASSPGHEHGYEQYF. For the CDR3, the DNA is TGTGCCAGCAGCCCCGGACATGAACACGGCTACGAGCAGTACTTC.

This clone has a single count. V usage is TRBV19 and J usage is TRBJ2-7; D possibly corresponds to TRBD2 (6 bases). CDR1 and CDR2 (germline): LNHDA, SQIVND (reference sequence). Trimming took 4 bases from V and 6 from J, leaving 13 bases between them. The CDR3 covers 13 residues. CDR3 residues: CASSTGLGGEQYF. Written as DNA, the CDR3 is TGTGCCAGTAGTACGGGCTTGGGGGGCGAGCAGTACTTC.

The chain combines TRBV20-1 with TRBJ2-7; maybe TRBD2 (6 bases). Looked up from germline, CDR1 is DFQATT and CDR2 is SNEGSKA (reference sequence). Trimming pared 2 bases from V and 4 bases from J, leaving 6 bases between. The CDR3 totals 11 residues. Here the CDR3 DNA reads TGCAGTGCTAGACGGGAGTACGAGCAGTACTTC. Its translation: CSARREYEQYF.

This chain links TRBV11-2 with TRBJ1-1, with D unclear. CDR1 is SGHAT, CDR2 FQNNGV, per germline. The CDR3 totals 13 residues. V shed 7 bases and J shed 5 bases, with 14 bases lying between them. The CDR3 sequence: CASKPTGRTEAFF. The CDR3 DNA reads as TGTGCCAGCAAACCGACGGGTAGAACTGAAGCTTTCTTT.

This chain joins TRBV4-1 and TRBJ2-7; possibly TRBD2 for D (5 bases). This CDR3 spans 14 amino acids. Germline CDR1 reads MGHRA; CDR2 reads YSYEKL. With 1 base removed from V and 6 bases from J, the gap between germline ends came to 13 bases. CDR3 in DNA: TGCGCCAGCAGCCAAGGAATAATTAGCGTCGAGCAGTACTTC. As protein: CASSQGIISVEQYF.

The chain carries TRBV27 and TRBJ1-4, with D perhaps matching TRBD1 (6 bases). The CDR3 spans 15 residues. The V gene's germline CDR1 is MNHEY and CDR2 SMNVEV (reference sequence). V gave up 2 bases and J gave up 8 bases, with 15 bases separating them. Here the CDR3 reads CASSLVGAGEEKLFF. The CDR3, as DNA: TGTGCCAGCAGTTTAGTTGGGGCAGGGGAAGAAAAACTGTTTTTT.

Note on this clone: The same CDR3 arises from other DNA sequences in this sample as well. The V and J genes are TRBV27 and TRBJ1-1; 7 nucleotides align to TRBD1. The CDR3 has 14 amino acids. J was trimmed by 3 bases and V by 6 bases; bases with no gene match: 7. CDR1 is MNHEY, CDR2 SMNVEV, per germline (reference sequence). The CDR3 region has the DNA TGTGCCAGCAGCCGACAGGGTGGGGACACTGAAGCTTTCTTT. Amino acids: CASSRQGGDTEAFF.

The chain uses TRBV9 and TRBJ1-2; D is ambiguous. Germline CDR1 reads SGDLS; CDR2 reads YYNGEE. The CDR3 runs 15 residues. Trimming cost V 0 bases and J 0 bases, with 9 bases left between them. CDR3 sequence: CASSVASTANYGYTF. The CDR3 nucleotides are TGTGCCAGCAGCGTAGCTAGCACGGCTAACTATGGCTACACCTTC.

The gene calls are TRBV6-4 and TRBJ2-3; a possible D gene is TRBD1 (6 bases). V was clipped by 2 bases and J by 2 bases, with 14 bases between them. This CDR3 is built from 16 residues. Germline assignment: CDR1 MRHNA and CDR2 SNTAGT. The CDR3 nucleotides are TGTGCCAGCAGTGACGTTGCCAGGGGTGACACAGATACGCAGTATTTT. It encodes CASSDVARGDTDTQYF.

This clone showed up just once. The chain uses TRBV10-3 and TRBJ1-5; 7 nucleotides align to TRBD1. Germline trimming cut 1 base from V and 4 bases from J; bases unmatched to any gene: 4. Germline V gene data show CDR1 as ENHRY and CDR2 as SYGVKD. The CDR3 spans 15 residues. The CDR3 here is CAISEWAGGNQPQHF. CDR3 nucleotide sequence: TGTGCCATCAGTGAGTGGGCAGGGGGTAATCAGCCCCAGCATTTT.

The V call is TRBV4-2, the J call TRBJ2-3; 7 bases map to TRBD1. The CDR3 has 22 residues. Germline CDR1 is LGHNA and CDR2 is YNFKEQ. The J segment lost 1 base and the V segment lost 0 bases, leaving 22 bases of the junction unmatched. In DNA form, the CDR3 reads TGTGCCAGCAGCCAAGACTTGCCCCGAAGGGGGCGGGCGGAATCCGGCACAGATACGCAGTATTTT. Its translation: CASSQDLPRRGRAESGTDTQYF.

V usage is TRBV5-1 and J usage is TRBJ1-1, with D possibly TRBD1 on 5 matching bases. V was shortened by 4 bases and J by 0 bases, with 7 bases between the two germline ends. Germline V lookup: CDR1 SGHRS, CDR2 YFSETQ. The CDR3 totals 13 residues. The CDR3 DNA reads TGCGCCAGCAGCCTGACAGTGAACACTGAAGCTTTCTTT. Amino acid sequence: CASSLTVNTEAFF.

The chain uses TRBV2 and TRBJ1-2; TRBD1 matches 8 bases. Looked up from germline, CDR1 is SNHLY and CDR2 is FYNNEI. The CDR3 has 15 amino acids. V lost 6 bases to trimming and J lost 3 bases; unmatched junction nucleotides: 9. The CDR3 here is CASSEQSDRDYGYTF. DNA of the CDR3: TGTGCCAGCAGCGAACAATCGGACAGGGACTATGGCTACACCTTC.

V usage is TRBV11-2 and J usage is TRBJ2-7; 12 positions match TRBD1. Germline CDR1 reads SGHAT; CDR2 reads FQNNGV. CDR3 length: 17 amino acids. Trimming took 3 bases from V and 3 from J; bases not matched to a gene: 9. CDR3: CASSFLGQGALNYEQYF. The CDR3 region has the DNA TGTGCCAGCAGCTTTCTGGGACAGGGGGCACTAAACTACGAGCAGTACTTC.

This clone was found a few times. The chain couples TRBV9 to TRBJ1-2; possibly TRBD1 for D (6 bases). The germline CDR1 and CDR2 sequences are SGDLS and YYNGEE. The CDR3 consists of 15 residues. V was shortened by 0 bases and J by 8 bases, with 17 bases between the two germline ends. CDR3 sequence reads: CASSVGAGGIGGYTF. The CDR3 DNA is TGTGCCAGCAGCGTAGGTGCGGGGGGCATTGGGGGCTACACCTTC.

This rearrangement joins TRBV7-2 to TRBJ2-3; 15 nucleotides match TRBD2. Germline V gene data show CDR1 as SGHTA and CDR2 as FQGNSA. Trimming took 5 bases from V and 8 from J; bases not matched to a gene: 8. The length of the CDR3 is 16 residues. The CDR3 region is CASSLGLAGGKSTQYF. For the CDR3, the DNA is TGTGCCAGCAGCCTGGGACTAGCGGGAGGAAAGAGTACGCAGTATTTT.

This sequence joins TRBV6-1 and TRBJ1-2, with no clear D. The germline CDR1 and CDR2 sequences are MNHNS and SASEGT. This CDR3 has 14 amino acids. Trimming cost V 4 bases and J 8 bases, with 17 bases left between them. DNA for the CDR3: TGTGCCAGCAGTGCCCGCGCGGCACGAGGAGGCTACACCTTC. Protein: CASSARAARGGYTF.

In its sample, this clone was seen a few times. The chain has TRBV5-4 and TRBJ1-1; 8 bases map to TRBD1. Germline loops: CDR1 SGHNT, CDR2 YYREEE (reference sequence). V lost 6 bases to trimming and J lost 4 bases; unmatched junction nucleotides: 17. This CDR3 contains 17 residues. DNA of the CDR3: TGTGCCAGCAACCCGCCAGGACAGGGAGTCGGAAGCACTGAAGCTTTCTTT. This encodes CASNPPGQGVGSTEAFF.

This clone was picked up a small number of times. The chain links TRBV19 to TRBJ2-1; TRBD1 might be the D (5 bases). The germline V gene has CDR1 LNHDA and CDR2 SQIVND (reference sequence). The V gene lost 4 bases and the J gene lost 7 bases, with 11 bases spanning the gap. The CDR3 contains 13 residues. The CDR3 is CASSTHTGNEQFF. CDR3 DNA sequence: TGTGCCAGTAGTACGCACACAGGTAATGAGCAGTTCTTC.

The DNA for the CDR3 is TGCGCCAGCAGCCACGAGAACCCCTACAATGAGCAGTTCTTC. Amino acid sequence: CASSHENPYNEQFF. The chain joins TRBV4-1 to TRBJ2-1; D not certain. Germline V gives CDR1 MGHRA, CDR2 YSYEKL. This CDR3 has 14 amino acids. Trimming pared 3 bases from V and 2 bases from J, leaving 8 bases between.

This rearrangement joins TRBV20-1 to TRBJ2-5; no firm D call. The germline gives CDR1 DFQATT, CDR2 SNEGSKA (reference sequence). V lost 6 bases and J 1 base, leaving 6 bases between the germline ends. CDR3 length: 11 amino acids. Here the CDR3 reads CSASIQETQYF. The CDR3 nucleotides are TGCAGTGCATCCATCCAAGAGACCCAGTACTTC.

The chain employs TRBV27 and TRBJ1-4, with TRBD1 matching over 7 bases. V shed 6 bases and J 4 bases; nucleotides not matched to a gene: 2. CDR1 is MNHEY and CDR2 is SMNVEV in the germline V gene (reference sequence). This CDR3 contains 13 residues. The CDR3 spells CASRGQNNEKLFF. The CDR3 DNA follows: TGTGCCAGCAGGGGACAGAATAATGAAAAACTGTTTTTT.